Below are 19 T cell receptor beta chains sequenced from a single sample in a study of technical replicates of blood from a few donors. Data came from immunoSEQ multiplex PCR; TCRdb stores just in-frame clones and leaves some out. Of tens of thousands of clones listed, 70% to 90% are singletons. The specimen sequenced was PBMCs. These receptors were obtained from a human donor in good health. Some clones in this sample may be carry-over from other donors' samples.

The chain is built from TRBV29-1 and TRBJ2-7, with a tentative D call TRBD2 (5 bases). The germline V and J ends were trimmed by 4 bases and 0 bases, with 13 bases remaining between them. CDR3 size: 14 residues. Germline-derived CDR1 and CDR2 are SQVTM and ANQGSEA. CDR3 DNA sequence: TGCAGCGTTGGTCTGCTAGGGAGCTCCTACGAGCAGTACTTC. This sequence encodes CSVGLLGSSYEQYF.

J is TRBJ1-1 and V is TRBV6-4; 7 nucleotides match TRBD1. Losses at the gene ends were 2 bases for V and 5 bases for J; bases not matched to a gene: 8. The germline V gene encodes CDR1 MRHNA and CDR2 SNTAGT. The length of the CDR3 is 15 residues. In nucleotides, the CDR3 is TGTGCCAGCAGTGACAGCGCAGGGGGGAGTACTGAAGCTTTCTTT. Residues: CASSDSAGGSTEAFF.

The chain combines TRBV28 with TRBJ1-1, with D uncertain. The CDR3 totals 14 residues. The germline CDR1 and CDR2 sequences are MDHEN and SYDVKM. V dropped 1 base and J dropped 7 bases, with 13 bases sitting between them. CDR3 residues: CASSLFQASHEAFF. Here the CDR3 DNA reads TGTGCCAGCAGTTTATTTCAGGCGTCACATGAAGCTTTCTTT. Full variable domain (rest looked up from reference TRBV28 and TRBJ1-1): DVKVTQSSRYLVKRTGEKVFLECVQDMDHENMFWYRQDPGLGLRLIYFSYDVKMKEKGDIPEGYSVSREKKERFSLILESASTNQTSMYLCASSLFQASHEAFFGQGTRLTVV.

The J gene is TRBJ2-7, the V gene TRBV9; possible D gene TRBD1, 6 bases. Germline V lookup: CDR1 SGDLS, CDR2 YYNGEE. The CDR3 is 13 residues long. Trimming removed 3 bases at V and 4 bases at J, with 11 bases between. CDR3 bases: TGTGCCAGCAGCGGGGACGGACAGTACGAGCAGTACTTC. Translated: CASSGDGQYEQYF.

Only a few counts were recorded for this clone. V gene TRBV7-9 combines with J gene TRBJ1-2; D is unresolved. Germline CDR1 is SEHNR and CDR2 is FQNEAQ (reference sequence). The V end was cut by 5 bases, the J end by 4 bases, with 17 bases between. CDR3 length: 15 residues. CDR3 loop: CASSPDPDKGYGYTF. CDR3 in DNA: TGTGCCAGCAGCCCAGACCCCGACAAAGGCTATGGCTACACCTTC.

The chain employs TRBV7-9 and TRBJ2-5, with D perhaps TRBD2 (5 bases). V lost 7 bases and J 0 bases, leaving 27 bases between the germline ends. The germline V gene encodes CDR1 SEHNR and CDR2 FQNEAQ (reference sequence). This CDR3 comprises 19 residues. The CDR3 here is CASTPPLRDYGFYQETQYF. The CDR3 bases are TGTGCCAGCACCCCCCCCCTCCGCGACTACGGATTTTACCAAGAGACCCAGTACTTC.

This clone has a handful of counts. CDR3 bases: TGTGCCAGCAGCTCCGAGCCGGGACAAAGGACGCAGTACTTC. It codes for CASSSEPGQRTQYF. The V call is TRBV7-2, the J call TRBJ2-7; D may be TRBD1 (6 bases). Germline V gives CDR1 SGHTA, CDR2 FQGNSA. The ends were cut back, 4 bases at V and 9 bases at J, with 19 bases in the middle. The CDR3 runs to 14 residues.

This clone was counted between two and nine times. The rearrangement joins TRBV6-5 to TRBJ2-1; weak D call: TRBD1 (5 bases). The CDR3 runs to 11 residues. CDR1 MNHEY and CDR2 SVGAGI come from the germline V gene. Trimming took 0 bases from V and 15 from J, leaving 9 bases between them. The CDR3: CASSYSDSLFF. CDR3 DNA: TGTGCCAGCAGTTACTCTGACAGCCTGTTCTTC.

The chain carries TRBV4-3 and TRBJ2-7; a weak D match, TRBD2 (5 bases). Germline CDR1 LGHNA, CDR2 YSLEER. The V end lost 3 bases, the J end lost 7 bases, and 19 bases lay between the germline ends. CDR3 length equals 15 residues. DNA of the CDR3: TGCGCCAGCAGCCAGAGGGAGTTCGTGTTTGGAGAGCAGTACTTC. Translating gives CASSQREFVFGEQYF.

The rearrangement links TRBV19 to TRBJ2-7, with D tentatively TRBD1 (5 bases). V was cut by 4 bases and J by 2 bases, with 15 bases left in between. Germline values: CDR1 LNHDA, CDR2 SQIVND (reference sequence). The CDR3 totals 15 residues. The CDR3 DNA sequence: TGTGCCAGTAGTAGTAAGGGGTTTGGCGCCTACGAGCAGTACTTC. It translates to CASSSKGFGAYEQYF.

The chain couples TRBV10-3 to TRBJ2-2; TRBD1 aligns across 9 bases. Germline loops: CDR1 ENHRY, CDR2 SYGVKD. Trimming at V came to 6 bases and at J to 2 bases, leaving 4 bases not matched to a gene. This CDR3 has 15 amino acids. CDR3 in DNA: TGTGCCATCAGCGACAGGGGGAGAAACACCGGGGAGCTGTTTTTT. The encoded protein is CAISDRGRNTGELFF.

The gene calls are TRBV29-1 and TRBJ2-7, with TRBD2 as a possible D gene (5 bases). The CDR3 totals 13 residues. Germline CDR1 SQVTM, CDR2 ANQGSEA. V shed 4 bases and J shed 6 bases, with 16 bases lying between them. CDR3 sequence (DNA): TGCAGCGTTGCGGAACTGCGGGTCGGCGAGCAGTACTTC. It is translated as CSVAELRVGEQYF.

This clone was picked up one time. The chain uses TRBV7-9 and TRBJ2-7, with 7 bases identical to TRBD1. There are 14 residues in the CDR3. With V trimmed by 4 bases and J by 0 bases, 3 bases remained unmatched. Germline V lookup: CDR1 SEHNR, CDR2 FQNEAQ (reference sequence). This chain's CDR3 is CASSSGTDSYEQYF. DNA of the CDR3: TGTGCCAGCAGCTCCGGGACAGACTCCTACGAGCAGTACTTC.

V usage is TRBV4-1 and J usage is TRBJ1-1; perhaps TRBD1 as D (5 bases). Germline loops: CDR1 MGHRA, CDR2 YSYEKL. V was pared by 3 bases and J by 4 bases, with 18 bases between. This CDR3 is built from 16 residues. The CDR3 DNA sequence: TGCGCCAGCAGCCAGGGGACGCGGGGGAAGAGCACTGAAGCTTTCTTT. It translates to CASSQGTRGKSTEAFF.

The chain couples TRBV23-1 to TRBJ1-1; 7 nucleotides align to TRBD1. TRBV23-1 is an ORF, with its function uncertain. The CDR3 has 18 residues. Trimming removed 2 bases from V and 1 base from J; junction bases left unmatched: 13. The CDR3 nucleotides are TGCGCCAGCAGTCAAAGGGGGTGGGACAGAGTCCCGAACACTGAAGCTTTCTTT. Translated, it gives CASSQRGWDRVPNTEAFF.

The chain recombines TRBV29-1 with TRBJ1-5; the match to TRBD1 covers 9 bases. The CDR3 totals 13 residues. Looked up from germline, CDR1 is SQVTM and CDR2 is ANQGSEA. V shed 3 bases, J shed 6 bases, and the junction held 3 bases outside the gene matches. Here the CDR3 reads CSVEGQGGQPQHF. CDR3 bases: TGCAGCGTTGAGGGACAGGGAGGTCAGCCCCAGCATTTT.

This chain links TRBV18 with TRBJ2-2, with D perhaps TRBD1 (6 bases). The ends were cut back, 8 bases at V and 0 bases at J, with 10 bases in the middle. CDR3 length: 14 amino acids. Germline CDR1 KGHSH, CDR2 LQKENI. The CDR3 protein is CASQRTANTGELFF. The DNA for the CDR3 is TGTGCCAGCCAAAGGACAGCGAACACCGGGGAGCTGTTTTTT.

This chain links TRBV7-2 with TRBJ2-7; D ambiguous. The V gene lost 6 bases and the J gene lost 0 bases, with 9 bases spanning the gap. Germline CDR1 and CDR2: SGHTA and FQGNSA. This CDR3 has 13 residues. The CDR3 DNA reads TGTGCCAGCAGACCGCACGGCTCCTACGAGCAGTACTTC. It yields the protein CASRPHGSYEQYF.

This chain uses TRBV7-9 with TRBJ2-7, with TRBD1 as a possible D gene (5 bases). CDR3 size: 12 residues. Germline V gene sequence: CDR1 SEHNR, CDR2 FQNEAQ (reference sequence). V lost 1 base to trimming and J lost 10 bases, with 11 bases between them. This CDR3 is CASSLEVDSQYF. The CDR3 coding sequence is TGTGCCAGCAGCTTAGAAGTAGACAGCCAGTACTTC.